These T cell receptor beta chains were read from a single sample in a study of blood T cells in healthy people across ages. MiXCR was run by TCRdb on the 5' RACE reads, yielding one entry per CDR3 protein. The sample includes 1.5 million to 2 million distinct CDR3 sequences, about 30% seen only once; the top ten take 7.7%. Source material: blood. All receptors derive from a woman aged 25 to 39 in good health. Each CDR3 is given with its conserved first and last residue. A D gene is named only where the DNA matches it firmly. Size tells how often a clone was seen (once, few, many) or the class of an expanded clone, and some rows leave it out.

TRBJ1-6	TRBV7-3	.	.	CASSLRGRNSPLHF	TGTGCCAGCAGCCTACGGGGTCGTAATTCACCCCTCCACTTT
TRBJ2-7	TRBV7-9	TRBD2	many	CASSLYPAEGGNEQYF	TGTGCCAGCAGCTTATATCCCGCGGAGGGAGGGAACGAGCAGTACTTC
TRBJ2-1	TRBV7-2	TRBD1	many	CASSLEGQGYNEQFF	TGCGCCAGCAGCTTGGAGGGACAGGGCTACAATGAGCAGTTCTTC
TRBJ2-5	TRBV12-5	.	many	CARRRDEETQYF	TGTGCTAGACGGCGGGACGAAGAGACCCAGTACTTC
TRBJ2-1	TRBV12-3/TRBV12-4	TRBD2	many	CASSVSGASYNEQFF	TGTGCCAGCAGCGTTAGCGGGGCCTCCTACAATGAGCAGTTCTTC
TRBJ2-1	TRBV29-1	.	.	CSVVRTRSDEQFF	TGCAGCGTTGTAAGGACAAGGAGCGATGAGCAGTTCTTC
TRBJ2-2	TRBV29-1	TRBD1	few	CSVLGQGLEGELFF	TGCAGCGTTTTAGGACAGGGGCTGGAAGGGGAGCTGTTTTTT
TRBJ2-3	TRBV9	.	.	CASSVVGLHSTDTQYF	TGTGCCAGCAGCGTAGTAGGGTTGCATAGCACAGATACGCAGTATTTT
TRBJ1-3	TRBV12-3/TRBV12-4	.	once	CASAPGSHGNTIYF	TGTGCCAGCGCTCCGGGGTCACATGGAAACACCATATATTTT
TRBJ2-7	TRBV20-1	TRBD1	.	CSASAGTGMGEQYF	TGCAGTGCTAGCGCCGGGACAGGGATGGGCGAGCAGTACTTC
TRBJ2-7	TRBV30	.	.	CAWSTNSYEQYF	TGTGCCTGGAGTACCAATTCCTACGAGCAGTACTTC
TRBJ2-7	TRBV6-2/TRBV6-3	TRBD2	few	CASRSAGTRNEQYF	TGTGCCAGCAGATCCGCCGGGACTAGGAACGAGCAGTACTTC
TRBJ1-2	TRBV7-9	.	.	CASSSSAGPGGQSGGYTF	TGTGCCAGCAGCTCCAGCGCCGGACCGGGCGGCCAGTCGGGGGGCTACACCTTC
TRBJ1-1	TRBV19	.	.	CASSRGETEAFF	TGTGCCAGCAGTCGTGGGGAGACTGAAGCTTTCTTT
TRBJ2-1	TRBV7-9	.	few	CASSTGTLSSYNEQFF	TGTGCCAGCAGCACCGGGACACTGAGCTCCTACAATGAGCAGTTCTTC
TRBJ2-5	TRBV20-1	.	.	CSVLLAGANQETQYF	TGCAGTGTCCTCTTGGCGGGGGCTAACCAAGAGACCCAGTACTTC
TRBJ1-2	TRBV7-9	TRBD1	.	CASRGTGDFYGYTF	TGTGCCAGCAGGGGGACAGGCGACTTTTATGGCTACACCTTC
TRBJ1-6	TRBV5-1	.	.	CASSPASGVSYNSPLHF	TGCGCCAGCAGCCCAGCATCCGGGGTATCTTATAATTCACCCCTCCACTTT
TRBJ2-1	TRBV29-1	TRBD2	many	CSVEVSVAGAYNEQFF	TGCAGCGTTGAAGTCTCAGTAGCGGGAGCGTACAATGAGCAGTTCTTC
TRBJ1-2	TRBV3-1	.	few	CASRLTSIEDGYTF	TGTGCCAGCAGATTGACAAGTATCGAGGATGGCTACACCTTC
TRBJ2-7	TRBV6-2/TRBV6-3	.	many	CASSYSRAGGQYF	TGTGCCAGCAGTTACTCCAGGGCAGGCGGGCAGTACTTC
TRBJ2-4	TRBV5-4	TRBD1	.	CASSLAEAGGGKNIQYF	TGTGCCAGCAGCTTGGCCGAGGCAGGGGGCGGCAAAAACATTCAGTACTTC